This TCR beta chain was sequenced in a study of graft-versus-host responses after intestinal transplantation. Looking at the study overall: Recipients had multivisceral, liver-intestinal, or isolated intestinal transplants. Anti-thymocyte globulin induction was given to all recipients, followed by tacrolimus and steroids for around 3 years.

Study conclusions and caveats: An association linked early post-transplant HvG declines with peak circulating GvH clone levels.

The data were produced by immunoSEQ multiplex PCR, yet TCRdb's version contains in-frame clones alone and is incomplete. The data hold about 88,000 clones, with roughly 92% observed a single time. A note on this clone: Its antigen is not identified.

Germline loops: CDR1 MNHEY, CDR2 SMNVEV (reference sequence). This CDR3 region has 18 residues. V was shortened by 3 bases and J by 6 bases, with 24 bases between the two germline ends. The sample here was unstimulated CD4+ T cells sorted from spleen or lymph node cells, taken before intestinal transplant. This clonotype was obtained from a human donor who received an intestinal transplant. This chain joins TRBV27 and TRBJ2-1; D not resolved. For the CDR3, the DNA is TGTGCCAGCAGTTTCCCGGGTAGGTTTCCGACCGGATTCAATGAGCAGTTCTTC. Translating gives CASSFPGRFPTGFNEQFF.